This TCR beta chain stems from a study of CD8+CD57+ T cells in acquired aplastic anemia. The template used for profiling TCR beta VDJ and CDR3 was genomic DNA. TCRdb recomputed calls from the reads with MiXCR, one row per CDR3 protein. The sample lists some 180,000 distinct CDR3 sequences; less than 65% were seen once. The CDR3 spans 12 residues. Germline CDR1 SGHTA, CDR2 FQGTGA. The V gene lost 3 bases and the J gene lost 9 bases, with 9 bases spanning the gap. As regards this clonotype: What it binds is not known.

Sequencing was done on patients that had shown CD8+CD57+ cell expansion by flow cytometry. There was no therapy given to any patient before the blood sampling took place. Broader study findings: Comparison of patients with controls identified almost 30 shared CD8+ CDR3 sequences. Patients and controls were not found to differ significantly in CD8+ Simpson's diversity.

This TCR came from a human donor with aplastic anemia. Sample: sorted CD4+, CD8+, or CD8+CD57+ T cells (not recorded which) from PBMCs. The rearrangement links TRBV7-3 to TRBJ2-1; weak D call: TRBD1 (5 bases). The CDR3 is CASSFNQGEQFF. CDR3 nucleotide sequence: TGTGCCAGCAGCTTCAACCAGGGTGAGCAGTTCTTC.